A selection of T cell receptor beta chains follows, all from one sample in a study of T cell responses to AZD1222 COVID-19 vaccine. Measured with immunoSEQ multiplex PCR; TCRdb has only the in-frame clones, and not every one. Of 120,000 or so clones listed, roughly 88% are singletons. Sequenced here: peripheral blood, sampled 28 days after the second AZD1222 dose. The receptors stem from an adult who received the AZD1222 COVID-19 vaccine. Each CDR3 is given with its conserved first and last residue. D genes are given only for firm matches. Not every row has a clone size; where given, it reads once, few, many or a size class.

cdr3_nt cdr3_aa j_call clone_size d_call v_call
TGTGCCAGCAGTCGCCGGACAGGGAACACCGGGGAGCTGTTTTTT CASSRRTGNTGELFF TRBJ2-2 - TRBD1 TRBV27
TGTGCCAGCAAGGGACAGGCCCCGGCAAGCAAAAACATTCAGTACTTC CASKGQAPASKNIQYF TRBJ2-4 - TRBD1 TRBV28
TGCAGCGTTCAGGACTGGAACACTGAAGCTTTCTTT CSVQDWNTEAFF TRBJ1-1 few - TRBV29-1
TGTGCCAGCAGTCTAAGCCGTGGGTCGGATACGCAGTATTTT CASSLSRGSDTQYF TRBJ2-3 - - TRBV27
TGTGCCAGCTCACCAGAGGGTGCCTACGAGCAGTACTTC CASSPEGAYEQYF TRBJ2-7 - - TRBV18
TGTGCCAGCAGTTACTCGATACAGCTATACGAGCAGTACTTC CASSYSIQLYEQYF TRBJ2-7 once - TRBV6-6
TGTGCCAGTAGTCTACAGGGTGTCAGAGGCTACACCTTC CASSLQGVRGYTF TRBJ1-2 - - TRBV19
TGTGCCAGCAGCGTTGGGCCCAATCAGCCCCAGCATTTT CASSVGPNQPQHF TRBJ1-5 few - TRBV9
TGTGCCAGCAGCCCCCGAGGTCCTAGCGGGGGGGCTGGGAAGCTGTTTTTT CASSPRGPSGGAGKLFF TRBJ2-2 once TRBD2 TRBV7-2
TGTGCCAGCAGCTTGGCGGACTATGAAAAACTGTTTTTT CASSLADYEKLFF TRBJ1-4 - - TRBV5-6
TGCGCCAGCAGCTTGGGGCCCCTCCACTTT CASSLGPLHF TRBJ1-6 - - TRBV5-1
TGTGCCAGCAGCTTAGCGCGGGAGGGTGGATCACCCCTCCACTTT CASSLAREGGSPLHF TRBJ1-6 - - TRBV7-2
TGTGCCAGCAGACCGTGGACAGATTATTCACCCCTCCACTTT CASRPWTDYSPLHF TRBJ1-6 - - TRBV7-2
TGTGCCAGCAGTTTAGGACAGGGGATTTGGAAACTGTTTTTT CASSLGQGIWKLFF TRBJ1-4 - TRBD1 TRBV28
TGTGCCAGCAGCTCAGAGAATGAAAAACTGTTTTTT CASSSENEKLFF TRBJ1-4 - - TRBV5-6
TGTGCCAGCAGTCGGACTACAGGGAACTTCCCCTACGAGCAGTACTTC CASSRTTGNFPYEQYF TRBJ2-7 - - TRBV28
TGTGCCAGCAGCCCGCGGACAGGGCTGGGAACTTTCTTT CASSPRTGLGTFF TRBJ1-1 - TRBD1 TRBV3-1/TRBV3-2
TGTGCCAGCAGCTTGGGGCGAGGTTCGTCACAGCCCCAGCATTTT CASSLGRGSSQPQHF TRBJ1-5 - - TRBV7-2
TGTGCCAGCAGCTTTGGTCCAGGGATCTATGGCTACACCTTC CASSFGPGIYGYTF TRBJ1-2 - - TRBV7-2
TGTGCCAGCAGTTTATCGGGACCTAACGAGCAGTACTTC CASSLSGPNEQYF TRBJ2-7 - - TRBV27
TGTGCCAGCAGTTTACGGACGGAATACAATGAGCAGTTCTTC CASSLRTEYNEQFF TRBJ2-1 - - TRBV28
TGTGCCACCAGCAGAGTTGGGGGCTATAACTATGGCTACACCTTC CATSRVGGYNYGYTF TRBJ1-2 - - TRBV15
TGTGCCAGCAGCCAAAGCCATTTGCCCCTCCACTTT CASSQSHLPLHF TRBJ1-6 - - TRBV3-1/TRBV3-2
TGTGCCACGGGCGGGGGCTCGGGCACAGATACGCAGTATTTT CATGGGSGTDTQYF TRBJ2-3 once - TRBV15
TGTGCCAGCAGCTTAGGGTTGAATAGCAATCAGCCCCAGCATTTT CASSLGLNSNQPQHF TRBJ1-5 - - TRBV7-2
TGTGCCAGTAAGCCCCCAGGGGGCGCCTATGGCTACACCTTC CASKPPGGAYGYTF TRBJ1-2 - TRBD1 TRBV19
TGTGCCAGCAGCCCAGAGGGGGGCTGGGATACGCAGTATTTT CASSPEGGWDTQYF TRBJ2-3 few - TRBV11-3
TGTGCCAGCGAATCGGGGAGGAACACTGAAGCTTTCTTT CASESGRNTEAFF TRBJ1-1 - - TRBV28
TGTGCCAGCAGTCCTCACGAGGGGGGTCACTACGAGCAGTACTTC CASSPHEGGHYEQYF TRBJ2-7 - - TRBV9